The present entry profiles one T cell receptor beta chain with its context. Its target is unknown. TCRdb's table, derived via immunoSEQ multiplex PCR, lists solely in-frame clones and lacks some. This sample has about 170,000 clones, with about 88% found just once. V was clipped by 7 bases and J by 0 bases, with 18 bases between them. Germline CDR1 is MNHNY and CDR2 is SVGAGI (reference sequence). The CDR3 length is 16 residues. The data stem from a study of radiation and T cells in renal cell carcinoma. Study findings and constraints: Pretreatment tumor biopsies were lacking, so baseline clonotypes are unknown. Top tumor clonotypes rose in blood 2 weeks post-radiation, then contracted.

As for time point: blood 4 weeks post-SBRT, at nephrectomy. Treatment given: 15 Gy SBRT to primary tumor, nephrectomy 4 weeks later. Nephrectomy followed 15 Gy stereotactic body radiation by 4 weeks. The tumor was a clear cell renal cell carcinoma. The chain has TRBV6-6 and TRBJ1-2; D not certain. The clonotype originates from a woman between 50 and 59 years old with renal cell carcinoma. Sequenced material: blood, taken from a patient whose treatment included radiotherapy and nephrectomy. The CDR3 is CASTQGPDRANYGYTF. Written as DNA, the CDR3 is TGTGCCAGCACCCAAGGCCCCGACCGAGCTAACTATGGCTACACCTTC.